This passage covers 11 T cell receptor beta chains from one sample sequenced in a study of blood T cells in healthy people across ages. Next came a second PCR, run for 7 to 11 cycles, which used a sample-barcoded 5' primer along with a J-beta primer mix. MiXCR, run by TCRdb on the 5' RACE reads, gives a single entry per CDR3 protein. In the table there are some 370,000 distinct CDR3 sequences, 45% to 65% of which are singletons. The sample consisted of blood. The receptors shown here come from a man aged 55-75 years in good health.

This clonotype occurred once. The chain carries TRBV5-1 and TRBJ2-3; D is uncertain. The CDR3 contains 15 residues. Trimming took 0 bases from V and 6 from J, leaving 14 bases between them. CDR1 and CDR2 (germline): SGHRS, YFSETQ. DNA for the CDR3: TGCGCCAGCAGCTTGGAAGGGCAGGCGGCGGATACGCAGTATTTT. Protein sequence: CASSLEGQAADTQYF.

This clonotype has a handful of counts. The chain employs TRBV2 and TRBJ2-7; D unclear. The CDR3 is 11 amino acids. V lost 3 bases, J lost 3 bases, and 3 bases lay in between. CDR1 and CDR2 (germline): SNHLY, FYNNEI. CDR3 sequence: CASSDNYEQYF. The CDR3 region has the DNA TGTGCCAGCAGTGACAACTACGAGCAGTACTTC.

This clonotype was seen a few times. This sequence joins TRBV5-6 and TRBJ2-1; a weak D match, TRBD1 (6 bases). The CDR3 contains 16 residues. Trimming took 4 bases from V and 6 from J, leaving 20 bases between them. CDR1 and CDR2 from the germline V gene are SGHDT and YYEEEE. CDR3 sequence: CASSPRVDTQGNEQFF. The CDR3 coding sequence is TGTGCCAGCAGCCCGAGAGTGGACACACAGGGCAATGAGCAGTTCTTC.

The J gene is TRBJ2-1, the V gene TRBV12-3 or TRBV12-4; 11 positions match TRBD2. V trimming: 4 bases; J trimming: 10 bases; junction bases outside the gene matches: 12. The CDR3 is made up of 16 amino acids. The CDR3 reads CASSSLAGGAPTEQFF. The CDR3 DNA sequence: TGTGCCAGCAGTTCCTTAGCGGGAGGGGCCCCTACAGAGCAGTTCTTC.

The chain uses TRBV20-1 and TRBJ2-3; a weak D match, TRBD2 (5 bases). This CDR3 comprises 14 residues. Germline values: CDR1 DFQATT, CDR2 SNEGSKA (reference sequence). Trimming cost V 0 bases and J 3 bases, with 10 bases left between them. CDR3 loop: CSAREVGKTDTQYF. In DNA form, the CDR3 reads TGCAGTGCTAGAGAGGTCGGGAAAACAGATACGCAGTATTTT.

The table lists this clonotype with a few counts. The chain recombines TRBV29-1 with TRBJ2-7; unclear D gene. Germline V gene lookup returns CDR1 SQVTM and CDR2 ANQGSEA. V lost 4 bases to trimming and J lost 4 bases, with 8 bases between them. The CDR3 has 11 residues. CDR3 DNA: TGCAGCGTTGTTTCGGGTTACGAGCAGTACTTC. Translation gives CSVVSGYEQYF.

The chain joins TRBV28 to TRBJ2-5, with a possible D match to TRBD1 (6 bases). Germline CDR1 is MDHEN and CDR2 is SYDVKM. The ends were cut back, 7 bases at V and 11 bases at J, with 23 bases in the middle. The CDR3 spans 14 residues. CDR3 region: CASNVRWGLGEQYF. In DNA form, the CDR3 reads TGTGCCAGCAATGTAAGGTGGGGGCTGGGGGAGCAGTACTTC.

This clonotype occurred a few times. The CDR3: CASGRQTSNQPQHF. The CDR3 region has the DNA TGTGCCAGCGGCAGACAGACTAGCAATCAGCCCCAGCATTTT. This chain joins TRBV28 and TRBJ1-5; a weak D match, TRBD1 (5 bases). The ends were cut back, 8 bases at V and 0 bases at J, with 11 bases in the middle. CDR1 MDHEN and CDR2 SYDVKM come from the germline V gene. The CDR3 has 14 amino acids.

The chain joins TRBV6-5 to TRBJ2-7; the match to TRBD1 covers 7 bases. The J call is in doubt because the DNA end fits TRBJ2-5 better. Germline values: CDR1 MNHEY, CDR2 SVGAGI. This CDR3 has 14 amino acids. The CDR3 is CASRRTGTGETQYF. In nucleotides, the CDR3 is TGTGCCAGCAGACGGACAGGAACAGGAGAGACCCAGTACTTC.

The chain combines TRBV7-9 with TRBJ2-7; a weak D match, TRBD2 (6 bases). The V gene's germline CDR1 is SEHNR and CDR2 FQNEAQ (reference sequence). Trimming shortened V by 5 bases and J by 8 bases, and 10 bases separated the two germline ends. The CDR3 is 11 residues long. DNA for the CDR3: TGTGCCAGCAGCAACGCGGGGCAGCAGTACTTC. Amino acid sequence: CASSNAGQQYF.

The chain links TRBV2 to TRBJ2-7; tentatively, D is TRBD2 (6 bases). Trimming stripped 4 bases from V and 3 bases from J, with 19 bases between. CDR3 length: 16 amino acids. Germline loops: CDR1 SNHLY, CDR2 FYNNEI. The CDR3 protein is CASSGLHSGGRYEQYF. CDR3 bases: TGTGCCAGCAGTGGATTACATTCAGGAGGGCGCTACGAGCAGTACTTC. Looking up the rest from reference TRBV2 and TRBJ2-7 gives the full variable domain: EPEVTQTPSHQVTQMGQEVILRCVPISNHLYFYWYRQILGQKVEFLVSFYNNEISEKSEIFDDQFSVERPDGSNFTLKIRSTKLEDSAMYFCASSGLHSGGRYEQYFGPGTRLTVT.